Listed below are T cell receptor beta chains from one sample, sequenced in a study of blood T cell repertoires in COVID-19. Assay: immunoSEQ multiplex PCR; the TCRdb copy retains only in-frame clones and omits some. Altogether around 100,000 clones are present, roughly nine tenths being singletons, with the ten largest covering 2% to 2.5%. Sequenced material: peripheral blood. The receptor set was obtained from a man aged 50-60 years with active COVID-19. CDR3s include the opening cysteine and the closing phenylalanine or tryptophan. Fields, in order: clone size, D gene, J gene, V gene, CDR3 protein, CDR3 DNA. A D gene is named only where the DNA matches it firmly. The size entry is marked missing in some rows and otherwise reads once, few, many or a size class.

>.|TRBD1|TRBJ1-1|TRBV7-8
CASSSKSRRDRVTEAFF
TGTGCCAGCAGCTCAAAAAGTAGGAGGGACAGGGTCACTGAAGCTTTCTTT
>.|.|TRBJ1-4|TRBV7-9
CASSFAVEEKLFF
TGTGCCAGCAGCTTCGCCGTGGAGGAAAAACTGTTTTTT
>once|.|TRBJ2-1|TRBV4-2
CASSQDLIGEEQFF
TGTGCCAGCAGCCAAGATTTGATTGGAGAGGAGCAGTTCTTC
>.|.|TRBJ1-1|TRBV5-1
CASSLVVAGNTEAFF
TGCGCCAGCAGCTTGGTGGTGGCTGGGAACACTGAAGCTTTCTTT
>.|.|TRBJ2-5|TRBV18
CASSPPSQQETQYF
TGTGCCAGCTCACCACCGTCCCAGCAAGAGACCCAGTACTTC
>.|.|TRBJ1-5|TRBV6-2/TRBV6-3
CASSSLLNQPQHF
TGTGCCAGCAGTTCCTTACTCAATCAGCCCCAGCATTTT
>.|.|TRBJ1-5|TRBV12-2
CASRSPSLANQPQHF
TGTGCAAGTCGCTCCCCCAGCCTAGCAAATCAGCCCCAGCATTTT
>.|TRBD2|TRBJ2-1|TRBV29-1
CSVELAGGRDEQFF
TGCAGCGTTGAGTTGGCGGGGGGGAGGGATGAGCAGTTCTTC
>.|.|TRBJ1-5|TRBV30
CAWSSGGDQPQHF
TGTGCCTGGAGCTCGGGGGGGGATCAGCCCCAGCATTTT
>.|.|TRBJ1-1|TRBV5-4
CASSLGGVGAFF
TGTGCCAGCAGCTTGGGCGGAGTTGGAGCTTTCTTT
>.|.|TRBJ1-3|TRBV7-9
CASSLRGSSGNTIYF
TGTGCCAGCAGCCTGAGAGGAAGCTCTGGAAACACCATATATTTT
>.|.|TRBJ2-3|TRBV6-5
CASSSTDTQYF
TGTGCCAGCTCTTCCACAGATACGCAGTATTTT
>once|.|TRBJ2-3|TRBV7-9
CASSPSRDTSWDTQYF
TGTGCCAGCAGCCCTTCCCGGGACACCAGCTGGGATACGCAGTATTTT
>.|.|TRBJ2-3|TRBV19
CASSIPFGGMRTDTQYF
TGTGCCAGTAGTATACCCTTCGGCGGGATGCGCACAGATACGCAGTATTTT
>.|.|TRBJ2-1|TRBV7-9
CASRVARGPVHDNEQFF
TGTGCCAGCAGGGTGGCTAGGGGTCCGGTACATGACAATGAGCAGTTCTTC
>few|.|TRBJ1-3|TRBV4-2
CASRPVGPGNTIYF
TGTGCCAGCAGACCCGTGGGCCCAGGAAACACCATATATTTT
>.|TRBD1|TRBJ2-5|TRBV24-1
CATSSPGGETQYF
TGTGCCACCAGTTCTCCAGGGGGAGAGACCCAGTACTTC
>.|TRBD2|TRBJ2-1|TRBV24-1
CATSAGLGANEQFF
TGTGCCACCAGTGCCGGACTAGGGGCCAATGAGCAGTTCTTC
>.|.|TRBJ1-2|TRBV19
CASKAGADYGYTF
TGTGCCAGTAAGGCGGGGGCGGACTATGGCTACACCTTC
>.|TRBD2|TRBJ2-7|TRBV19
CASSTAGGYEQYF
TGTGCCAGTAGTACGGCGGGGGGGTACGAGCAGTACTTC
>.|.|TRBJ2-3|TRBV2
CASRGGRTDTQYF
TGTGCCAGCAGAGGGGGACGCACAGATACGCAGTATTTT
>.|TRBD1|TRBJ2-5|TRBV30
CAWSITGGRETQYF
TGTGCCTGGAGTATCACAGGGGGAAGAGAGACCCAGTACTTC
>.|.|TRBJ1-1|TRBV7-2
CASSSLTVTEAFF
TGTGCCAGCAGCTCCCTAACAGTCACTGAAGCTTTCTTT
>once|.|TRBJ1-2|TRBV19
CASSIGPGDGYTF
TGTGCCAGTAGTATTGGGCCAGGGGATGGCTACACCTTC
>.|TRBD1|TRBJ2-2|TRBV7-9
CARQGGTGELFF
TGTGCCAGACAGGGGGGCACCGGGGAGCTGTTTTTT
>.|.|TRBJ1-2|TRBV20-1
CSARGERGYTF
TGCAGTGCTAGAGGGGAGAGGGGCTACACCTTC
>.|.|TRBJ1-2|TRBV7-9
CASSLVRTQDYGYTF
TGTGCCAGCAGCTTAGTCAGGACTCAAGACTATGGCTACACCTTC
>.|.|TRBJ2-1|TRBV18
CASSPAGTYNEQFF
TGTGCCAGCTCACCGGCGGGGACCTACAATGAGCAGTTCTTC
>.|TRBD1|TRBJ2-7|TRBV5-6
CASSLGTGAEQYF
TGTGCCAGCAGCTTAGGGACAGGGGCCGAGCAGTACTTC
>.|TRBD2|TRBJ2-5|TRBV24-1
CATSDGLAGSTVETQYF
TGTGCCACCAGTGATGGGCTAGCGGGGTCAACCGTAGAGACCCAGTACTTC
>.|.|TRBJ1-5|TRBV6-6
CASTTAGPQHF
TGTGCCAGCACAACAGCAGGGCCCCAGCATTTT
>.|TRBD2|TRBJ2-3|TRBV11-2
CASRRTSGGTDTQYF
TGTGCCAGCAGGAGGACTAGCGGGGGCACAGATACGCAGTATTTT
>.|TRBD2|TRBJ2-1|TRBV24-1
CATSDRQGRAGSGNEQFF
TGTGCCACCAGTGACCGCCAAGGGCGAGCGGGGTCAGGCAATGAGCAGTTCTTC
>.|TRBD2|TRBJ2-3|TRBV2
CASTRSGGARTDTQYF
TGTGCCAGCACAAGAAGCGGGGGGGCGAGGACAGATACGCAGTATTTT
>.|TRBD2|TRBJ2-2|TRBV11-2
CASTLGLASGGPGELFF
TGTGCCAGCACCCTAGGCTTGGCTAGCGGGGGCCCGGGGGAGCTGTTTTTT
>.|.|TRBJ1-1|TRBV3-1/TRBV3-2
CASSHTTEAFF
TGTGCCAGCAGCCATACAACTGAAGCTTTCTTT
>.|.|TRBJ2-7|TRBV6-5
CASSDSRDNYEQYF
TGTGCCAGCAGTGACTCTCGGGACAACTACGAGCAGTACTTC
>.|.|TRBJ1-3|TRBV18
CASSQNALSSGNTIYF
TGTGCCAGCTCACAAAACGCGCTGAGCTCTGGAAACACCATATATTTT
>.|.|TRBJ1-2|TRBV6-2/TRBV6-3
CASSEGYGYTF
TGTGCCAGCAGCGAGGGCTATGGCTACACCTTC
>.|.|TRBJ1-2|TRBV12-5
CASGTPGLYNGYTF
TGTGCTAGTGGTACCCCTGGACTGTACAATGGCTACACCTTC
>.|.|TRBJ1-2|TRBV7-9
CASSLASVVDGYTF
TGTGCCAGCAGCTTGGCCAGTGTCGTCGATGGCTACACCTTC
>.|.|TRBJ2-7|TRBV5-5
CASSAFRDTTYEQYF
TGTGCCAGCAGCGCCTTTCGGGACACAACCTACGAGCAGTACTTC
>once|.|TRBJ1-2|TRBV6-5
CASSPTNRVGGYTF
TGTGCCAGCAGTCCTACGAACAGGGTCGGAGGCTACACCTTC
>.|TRBD1|TRBJ2-7|TRBV4-1
CASSQQESVRGFILSYEQYF
TGCGCCAGCAGCCAACAAGAAAGCGTCAGGGGGTTCATCCTTTCCTACGAGCAGTACTTC
>.|.|TRBJ1-3|TRBV7-2
CASSRDRGTIYF
TGTGCCAGCAGCCGGGATAGAGGCACCATATATTTT
>.|TRBD1|TRBJ1-1|TRBV18
CASSETLGQGRNTEAFF
TGTGCCAGCTCCGAGACACTGGGACAGGGGAGAAACACTGAAGCTTTCTTT
>.|TRBD1|TRBJ2-5|TRBV3-1/TRBV3-2
CASSQRLRGPKETQYF
TGTGCCAGCAGCCAAAGGTTAAGGGGGCCTAAGGAGACCCAGTACTTC
>once|.|TRBJ2-3|TRBV25-1
CASSEFRQGWTDTQYF
TGTGCCAGCAGTGAATTTAGGCAGGGGTGGACAGATACGCAGTATTTT
>.|.|TRBJ2-3|TRBV7-3
CASSLKQGGGTDTQYF
TGTGCCAGCAGCTTAAAACAAGGCGGTGGCACAGATACGCAGTATTTT
>.|.|TRBJ2-3|TRBV5-1
CASSLAGVSTDTQYF
TGCGCCAGCAGCTTGGCCGGGGTGAGCACAGATACGCAGTATTTT
>.|.|TRBJ1-2|TRBV6-1
CASSEAQTPQSYGYTF
TGTGCCAGCAGTGAAGCCCAGACACCGCAGTCCTATGGCTACACCTTC
>.|.|TRBJ1-4|TRBV5-6
CASSLAEEEEKLFF
TGTGCCAGCAGCTTGGCCGAGGAGGAGGAGAAACTGTTTTTT
>.|.|TRBJ1-2|TRBV4-1
CASSQYRDGYTF
TGCGCCAGCAGCCAGTATCGGGATGGCTACACCTTC
>.|.|TRBJ1-2|TRBV7-3
CASSSPQGTYGYTF
TGTGCCAGCAGCTCCCCTCAGGGCACCTATGGCTACACCTTC
>.|.|TRBJ1-1|TRBV29-1
CSVISSPLMNTEAFF
TGCAGCGTTATTTCGTCCCCCCTTATGAACACTGAAGCTTTCTTT
>.|TRBD1|TRBJ2-6|TRBV9
CASGKGQLFSGANVLTF
TGTGCCAGCGGTAAGGGACAGCTATTCTCTGGGGCCAACGTCCTGACTTTC
>.|.|TRBJ2-7|TRBV7-8
CASSLAGVAGEQYF
TGTGCCAGCAGCTTAGCCGGGGTTGCGGGCGAGCAGTACTTC